This T cell receptor (beta chain) was identified in a study of blood T cell repertoires in COVID-19. The CDR3 runs 12 residues. V lost 5 bases and J lost 12; bases outside the gene matches: 9. CDR1 is SGHVS, CDR2 FQNEAQ, per germline. Some clones are missing from TCRdb's copy, which holds only in-frame ones; the method was immunoSEQ multiplex PCR. In the table there are some 130,000 clones, roughly 90% of which are singletons. Cohort 3 recovery required two negative PCRs, clearance, or symptom resolution. The chain couples TRBV7-8 to TRBJ2-7; 8 bases are shared with TRBD2. The sequence was collected from a man in his fifties or sixties who had recovered from COVID-19. The specimen was PBMCs or T cells enriched from blood (not recorded which). The CDR3 sequence: CASSPQGTRRYF. The CDR3 bases are TGTGCCAGCAGCCCACAAGGGACTAGGAGGTACTTC. Drawing the rest from reference TRBV7-8 and TRBJ2-7, the complete variable domain is GAGVSQSPRYKVAKRGQDVALRCDPISGHVSLFWYQQALGQGPEFLTYFQNEAQLDKSGLPSDRFFAERPEGSVSTLKIQRTQQEDSAVYLCASSPQGTRRYFGPGTRLTVT.